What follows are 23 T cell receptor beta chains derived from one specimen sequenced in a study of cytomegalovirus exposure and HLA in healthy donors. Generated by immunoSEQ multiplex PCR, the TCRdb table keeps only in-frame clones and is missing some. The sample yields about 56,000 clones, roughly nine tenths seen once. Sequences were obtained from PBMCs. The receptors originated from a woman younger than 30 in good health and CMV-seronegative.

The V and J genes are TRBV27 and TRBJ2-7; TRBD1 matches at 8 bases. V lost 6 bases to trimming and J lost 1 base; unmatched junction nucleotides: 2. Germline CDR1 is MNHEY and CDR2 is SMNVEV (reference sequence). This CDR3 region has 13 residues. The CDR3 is CASRRQGSYEQYF. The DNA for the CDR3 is TGTGCCAGCAGACGACAGGGGTCCTACGAGCAGTACTTC.

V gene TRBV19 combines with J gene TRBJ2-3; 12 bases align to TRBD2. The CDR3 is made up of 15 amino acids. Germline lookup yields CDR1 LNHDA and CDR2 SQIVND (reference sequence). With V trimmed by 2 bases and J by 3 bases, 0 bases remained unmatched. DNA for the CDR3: TGTGCCAGTAGTATACTAGCGGGAGGGACAGATACGCAGTATTTT. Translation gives CASSILAGGTDTQYF.

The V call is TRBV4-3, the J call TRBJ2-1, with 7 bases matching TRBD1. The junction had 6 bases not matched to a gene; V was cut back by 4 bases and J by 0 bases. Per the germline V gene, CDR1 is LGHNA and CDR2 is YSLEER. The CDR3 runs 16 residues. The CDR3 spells CASSPSRGSSYNEQFF. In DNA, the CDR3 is TGCGCCAGCAGCCCCTCCAGGGGGAGCTCCTACAATGAGCAGTTCTTC.

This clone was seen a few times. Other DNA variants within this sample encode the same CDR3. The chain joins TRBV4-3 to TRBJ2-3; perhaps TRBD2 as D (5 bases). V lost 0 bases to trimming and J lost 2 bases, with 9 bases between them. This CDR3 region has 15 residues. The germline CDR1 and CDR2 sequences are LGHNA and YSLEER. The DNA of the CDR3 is TGCGCCAGCAGCCAAGATGGAGGAATCACAGATACGCAGTATTTT. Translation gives CASSQDGGITDTQYF.

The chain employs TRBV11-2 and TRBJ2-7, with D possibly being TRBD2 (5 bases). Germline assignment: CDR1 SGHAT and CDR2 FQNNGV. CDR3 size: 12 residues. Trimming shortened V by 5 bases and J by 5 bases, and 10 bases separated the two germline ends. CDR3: CASSPGIDEQYF. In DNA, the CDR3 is TGTGCCAGCAGCCCGGGGATTGACGAGCAGTACTTC.

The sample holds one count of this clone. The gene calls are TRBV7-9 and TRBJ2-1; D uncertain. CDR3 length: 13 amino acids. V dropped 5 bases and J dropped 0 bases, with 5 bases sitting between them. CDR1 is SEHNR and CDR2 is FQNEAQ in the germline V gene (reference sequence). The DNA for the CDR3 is TGTGCCAGCAGCCCGGGCTCCTACAATGAGCAGTTCTTC. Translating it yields CASSPGSYNEQFF.

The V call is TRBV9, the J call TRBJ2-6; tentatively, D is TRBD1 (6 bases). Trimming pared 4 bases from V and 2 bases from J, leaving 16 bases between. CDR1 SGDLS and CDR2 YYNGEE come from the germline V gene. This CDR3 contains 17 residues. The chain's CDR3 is CASSTSHPGAGANVLTF. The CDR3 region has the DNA TGTGCCAGCAGCACCAGCCACCCAGGGGCTGGGGCCAACGTCCTGACTTTC.

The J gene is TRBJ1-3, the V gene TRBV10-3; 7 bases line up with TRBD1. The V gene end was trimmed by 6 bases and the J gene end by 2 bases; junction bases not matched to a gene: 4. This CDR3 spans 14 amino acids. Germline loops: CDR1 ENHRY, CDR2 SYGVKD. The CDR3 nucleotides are TGTGCCATCAGATCCGGGACAGCTGGAAACACCATATATTTT. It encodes CAIRSGTAGNTIYF.

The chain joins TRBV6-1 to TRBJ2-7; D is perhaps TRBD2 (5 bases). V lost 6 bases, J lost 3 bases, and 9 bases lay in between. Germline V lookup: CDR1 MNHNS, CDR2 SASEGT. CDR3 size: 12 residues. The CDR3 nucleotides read TGTGCCAGCAGGGACTTGGGCTACGAGCAGTACTTC. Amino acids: CASRDLGYEQYF.

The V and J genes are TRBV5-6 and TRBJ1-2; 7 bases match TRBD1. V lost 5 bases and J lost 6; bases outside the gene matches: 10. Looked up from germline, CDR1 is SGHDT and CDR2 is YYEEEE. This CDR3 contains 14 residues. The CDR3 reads CASRRQGWLDGYTF. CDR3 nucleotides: TGTGCCAGCAGACGACAGGGTTGGTTGGATGGCTACACCTTC.

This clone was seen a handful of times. The CDR3 reads CASSLGTGHLEKLFF. CDR3 nucleotides: TGTGCCAGCAGCTTAGGTACGGGACACCTTGAAAAACTGTTTTTT. The rearrangement links TRBV11-1 to TRBJ1-4; perhaps TRBD1 as D (6 bases). Per germline, CDR1 SGHAT and CDR2 FQDESV (reference sequence). V dropped 1 base and J dropped 7 bases, with 13 bases sitting between them. The CDR3 is made up of 15 amino acids.

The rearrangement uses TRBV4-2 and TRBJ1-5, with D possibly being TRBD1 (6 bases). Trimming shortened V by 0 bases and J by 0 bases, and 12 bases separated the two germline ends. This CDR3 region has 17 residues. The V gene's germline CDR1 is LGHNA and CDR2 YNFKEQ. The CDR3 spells CASSQDTGMASNQPQHF. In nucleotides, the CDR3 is TGTGCCAGCAGCCAAGATACAGGGATGGCTAGCAATCAGCCCCAGCATTTT.

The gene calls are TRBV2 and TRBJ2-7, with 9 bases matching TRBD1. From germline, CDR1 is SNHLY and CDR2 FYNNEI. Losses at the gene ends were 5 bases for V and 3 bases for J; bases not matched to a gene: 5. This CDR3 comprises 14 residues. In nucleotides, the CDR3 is TGTGCCAGCAGTTCCGGGACAGGGTTCTACGAGCAGTACTTC. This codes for CASSSGTGFYEQYF.

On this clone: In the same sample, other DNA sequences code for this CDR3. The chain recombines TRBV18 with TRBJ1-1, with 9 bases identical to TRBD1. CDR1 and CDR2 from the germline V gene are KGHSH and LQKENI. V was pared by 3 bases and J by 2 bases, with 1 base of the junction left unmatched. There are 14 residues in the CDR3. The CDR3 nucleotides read TGTGCCAGCTCACCGGACAGGGGAAACACTGAAGCTTTCTTT. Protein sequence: CASSPDRGNTEAFF.

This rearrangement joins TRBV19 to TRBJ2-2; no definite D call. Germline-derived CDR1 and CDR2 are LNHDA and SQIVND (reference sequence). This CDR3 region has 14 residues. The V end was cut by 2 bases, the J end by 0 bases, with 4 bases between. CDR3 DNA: TGTGCCAGTAGTATAAGAGCGAACACCGGGGAGCTGTTTTTT. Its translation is CASSIRANTGELFF.

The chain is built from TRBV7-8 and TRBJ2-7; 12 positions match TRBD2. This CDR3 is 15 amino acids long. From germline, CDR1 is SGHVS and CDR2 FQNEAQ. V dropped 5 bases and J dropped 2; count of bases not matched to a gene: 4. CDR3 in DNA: TGTGCCAGCAGCGAGACTAGCGGGGGCACCTACGAGCAGTACTTC. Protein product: CASSETSGGTYEQYF.

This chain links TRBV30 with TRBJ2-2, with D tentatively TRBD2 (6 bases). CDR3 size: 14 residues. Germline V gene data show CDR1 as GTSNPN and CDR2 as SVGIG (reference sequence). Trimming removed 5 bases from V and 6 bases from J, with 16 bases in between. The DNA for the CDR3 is TGTGCCTGGCTGGAACCTTGGGGGGCCGGGGAGCTGTTTTTT. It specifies CAWLEPWGAGELFF.

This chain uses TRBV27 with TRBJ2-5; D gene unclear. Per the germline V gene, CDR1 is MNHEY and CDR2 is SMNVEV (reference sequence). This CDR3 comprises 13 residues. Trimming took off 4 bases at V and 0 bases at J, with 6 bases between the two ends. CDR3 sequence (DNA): TGTGCCAGCAGTTCTAGGTACCAAGAGACCCAGTACTTC. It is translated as CASSSRYQETQYF.

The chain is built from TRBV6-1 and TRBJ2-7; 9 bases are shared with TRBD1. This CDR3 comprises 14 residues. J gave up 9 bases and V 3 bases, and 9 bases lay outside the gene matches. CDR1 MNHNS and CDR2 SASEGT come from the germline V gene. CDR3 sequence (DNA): TGTGCCAGCAGTGAGGACGGGACAGGGACCGTGCAGTACTTC. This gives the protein CASSEDGTGTVQYF.

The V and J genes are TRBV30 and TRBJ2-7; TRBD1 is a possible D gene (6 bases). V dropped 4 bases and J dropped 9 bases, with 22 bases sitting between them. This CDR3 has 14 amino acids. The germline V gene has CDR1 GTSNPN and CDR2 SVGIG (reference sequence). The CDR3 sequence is CAWNQDRILRGQYF. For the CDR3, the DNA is TGTGCCTGGAATCAGGACAGAATCCTACGAGGGCAGTACTTC.

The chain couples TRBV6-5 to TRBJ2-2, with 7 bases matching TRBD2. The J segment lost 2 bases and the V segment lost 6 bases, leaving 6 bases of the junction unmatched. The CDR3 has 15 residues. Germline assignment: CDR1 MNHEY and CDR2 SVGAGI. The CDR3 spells CASRRKRGNTGELFF. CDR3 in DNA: TGTGCCAGCAGACGTAAGCGGGGAAACACCGGGGAGCTGTTTTTT.

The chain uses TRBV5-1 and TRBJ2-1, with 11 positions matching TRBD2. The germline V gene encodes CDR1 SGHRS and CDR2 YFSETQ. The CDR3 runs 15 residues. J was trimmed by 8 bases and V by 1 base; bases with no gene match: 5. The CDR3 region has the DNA TGCGCCAGCAGCTTGAGGGGACTAGCGGCCGATGAGCAGTTCTTC. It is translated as CASSLRGLAADEQFF.

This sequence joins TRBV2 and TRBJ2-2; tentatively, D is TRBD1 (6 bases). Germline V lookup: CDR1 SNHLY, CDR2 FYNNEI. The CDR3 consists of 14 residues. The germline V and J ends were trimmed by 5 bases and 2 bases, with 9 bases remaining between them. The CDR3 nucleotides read TGTGCCAGCAGTCTACAGGGTAACACCGGGGAGCTGTTTTTT. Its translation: CASSLQGNTGELFF.